This TCR beta chain was retrieved from a study of cytomegalovirus exposure and HLA in healthy donors. PCR primers comprised 60 Vbeta and 13 Jbeta primers. Per the original methods: Roughly 11 million shared chains were among some 75 million unique TCR beta chains counted in a later analysis. Data came from immunoSEQ multiplex PCR; TCRdb stores just in-frame clones and leaves some out. That table supplies the V and J calls and clone size; D and trimming were determined from the DNA. The sample lists 100,000 to 150,000 clones, roughly 81% occurring once. Germline V gene lookup returns CDR1 MNHEY and CDR2 SMNVEV (reference sequence). V was pared by 0 bases and J by 0 bases, with 8 bases between. This CDR3 region has 15 residues. General observations from the study: Certain indistinguishable V segments, among them TRBV6-2 and TRBV6-3, were excluded. Later analysis revealed greater clonal expansion in HLA-associated TCR beta chains than in equally common others.

On this clone: Its antigen is not known.

The chain carries TRBV27 and TRBJ1-1; D perhaps matches TRBD1 (5 bases). Sequencing used PBMCs. The source is a woman younger than 45 in good health and CMV-seronegative. CDR3 in amino acids: CASSLSTAMNTEAFF. DNA for the CDR3: TGTGCCAGCAGTTTATCGACAGCCATGAACACTGAAGCTTTCTTT.